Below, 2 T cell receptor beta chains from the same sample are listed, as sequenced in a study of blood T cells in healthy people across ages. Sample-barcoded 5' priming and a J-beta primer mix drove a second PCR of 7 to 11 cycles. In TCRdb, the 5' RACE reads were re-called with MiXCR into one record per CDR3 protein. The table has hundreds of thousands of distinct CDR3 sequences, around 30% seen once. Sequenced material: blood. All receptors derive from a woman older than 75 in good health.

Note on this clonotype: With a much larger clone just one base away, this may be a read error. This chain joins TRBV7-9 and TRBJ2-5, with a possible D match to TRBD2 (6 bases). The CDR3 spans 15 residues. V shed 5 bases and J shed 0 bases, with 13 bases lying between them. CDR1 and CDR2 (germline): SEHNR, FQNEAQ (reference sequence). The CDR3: CASSPPTRNQETQYF. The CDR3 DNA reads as TGTGCCAGCAGCCCTCCGACTAGAAACCAAGAGACCCAGTACTTC.

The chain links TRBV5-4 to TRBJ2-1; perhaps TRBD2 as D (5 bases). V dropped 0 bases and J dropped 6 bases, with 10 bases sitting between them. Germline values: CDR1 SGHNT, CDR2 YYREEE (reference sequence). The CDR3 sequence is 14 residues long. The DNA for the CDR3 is TGTGCCAGCAGCTTGGGTGGACTCTCCAATGAGCAGTTCTTC. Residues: CASSLGGLSNEQFF.